This T cell receptor (beta chain) originates from a study of blood T cell repertoires in COVID-19. The trim removed 2 bases at V and 5 bases at J, leaving 16 bases unmatched. This CDR3 spans 19 amino acids. The germline gives CDR1 KGHDR, CDR2 SFDVKD. In the original analysis: Estimation of nucleated cell counts relied on the amplification of reference gene primers. Generated by immunoSEQ multiplex PCR, the TCRdb table keeps only in-frame clones and is missing some. That table furnishes V, J and clone size, whereas the DNA furnished D and trimming. The sample consists of about 98,000 clones, 78% of them appearing once.

The specimen sequenced was peripheral blood. This clonotype originated in a man in his sixties with active or convalescent COVID-19. The chain combines TRBV24-1 with TRBJ2-1; 8 nucleotides line up with TRBD2. CDR3 DNA: TGTGCCACCAGTGATTCAAGACCCGGGACTAGTCGTGCAAACAATGAGCAGTTCTTC. Translation: CATSDSRPGTSRANNEQFF.